This T cell receptor (beta chain) appears in the sequencing data of a study of blood T cell repertoires in COVID-19. Trimming shortened V by 3 bases and J by 2 bases, and 11 bases separated the two germline ends. Germline V lookup: CDR1 SEHNR, CDR2 FQNEAQ (reference sequence). The CDR3 contains 14 residues. Sequencing used immunoSEQ multiplex PCR; TCRdb keeps in-frame clones, though not all of them. The top ten hold more than 0.95% of the sample, which has more than 300,000 clones, more than 70% seen once. The J gene is TRBJ2-7, the V gene TRBV7-9; the D gene is possibly TRBD1 (6 bases). The specimen sequenced was PBMCs or T cells enriched from blood (not recorded which). The TCR comes from a woman aged 18 to 35 who had recovered from COVID-19. The CDR3 coding sequence is TGTGCCAGCAGCTTGCCCGACAGGACCTACGAGCAGTACTTC. It translates to CASSLPDRTYEQYF.